Below are 9 T cell receptor beta chains sequenced from a single sample in a study of T cell responses to AZD1222 COVID-19 vaccine. Sequencing used immunoSEQ multiplex PCR; TCRdb keeps in-frame clones, though not all of them. This repertoire shows approximately 89,000 clones, nearly 90% found once; its top ten account for more than 10%. The sequences come from peripheral blood, collected on day 0 of AZD1222 vaccination. The receptors originated from an adult in good health.

The V call is TRBV29-1, the J call TRBJ1-2; TRBD1 might be the D (6 bases). Germline CDR1 reads SQVTM; CDR2 reads ANQGSEA. The CDR3 is 10 residues long. With 7 bases removed from V and 6 bases from J, the gap between germline ends came to 9 bases. CDR3 nucleotides: TGCAGCGGGTACAGGGATGGCTACACCTTC. Protein product: CSGYRDGYTF.

The gene calls are TRBV10-3 and TRBJ2-2; 7 nucleotides agree with TRBD1. Germline V gene sequence: CDR1 ENHRY, CDR2 SYGVKD. J was trimmed by 2 bases and V by 11 bases; bases with no gene match: 5. This CDR3 has 13 residues. The CDR3 region has the DNA TGTGCCTCGAGGGACAGCAACACCGGGGAGCTGTTTTTT. Translated: CASRDSNTGELFF.

The V call is TRBV19, the J call TRBJ1-2, with TRBD1 as a possible D gene (5 bases). The CDR3 length is 15 residues. V was shortened by 0 bases and J by 3 bases, with 11 bases between the two germline ends. Germline lookup yields CDR1 LNHDA and CDR2 SQIVND (reference sequence). The CDR3 spells CASSIDKGFYYGYTF. The CDR3 nucleotides are TGTGCCAGTAGTATAGATAAGGGGTTCTACTATGGCTACACCTTC.

The chain is built from TRBV13 and TRBJ2-1; 8 bases map to TRBD2. Trimming cost V 5 bases and J 3 bases; bases outside gene matches: 6. Germline lookup yields CDR1 PRHDT and CDR2 FYEKMQ (reference sequence). The CDR3 is 15 amino acids. The CDR3 reads CASSLSGANYNEQFF. In nucleotides, the CDR3 is TGTGCCAGCAGCCTTAGCGGGGCGAACTACAATGAGCAGTTCTTC. The complete variable domain, with remaining parts taken from reference TRBV13 and TRBJ2-1, reads AAGVIQSPRHLIKEKRETATLKCYPIPRHDTVYWYQQGPGQDPQFLISFYEKMQSDKGSIPDRFSAQQFSDYHSELNMSSLELGDSALYFCASSLSGANYNEQFFGPGTRLTVL.

The DNA of the CDR3 is TGTGCCTGGACTAGCGGGGGGTACAATGAGCAGTTCTTC. It encodes CAWTSGGYNEQFF. The genes are TRBV30 and TRBJ2-1; 11 bases match TRBD2. Trimming at V came to 4 bases and at J to 4 bases, leaving 0 bases not matched to a gene. The CDR3 loop spans 13 amino acids. Germline V lookup: CDR1 GTSNPN, CDR2 SVGIG (reference sequence).

The chain combines TRBV4-3 with TRBJ1-2; 10 nucleotides agree with TRBD1. V shed 2 bases, J shed 4 bases, and the junction held 4 bases outside the gene matches. This CDR3 spans 15 amino acids. CDR1 LGHNA and CDR2 YSLEER come from the germline V gene. CDR3 residues: CASSQKRTGGYGYTF. The CDR3 DNA sequence: TGCGCCAGCAGCCAAAAAAGGACAGGGGGCTATGGCTACACCTTC.

V and J are TRBV11-2 and TRBJ2-3, with D possibly TRBD2 on 6 matching bases. The CDR3 consists of 14 residues. Trimming stripped 1 base from V and 4 bases from J, with 9 bases between. The germline V gene has CDR1 SGHAT and CDR2 FQNNGV. DNA for the CDR3: TGTGCCAGCAGCTTAGGAGCGGGCCCAGATACGCAGTATTTT. Residues: CASSLGAGPDTQYF.

The chain joins TRBV29-1 to TRBJ2-7; weak D call: TRBD1 (5 bases). This CDR3 is built from 12 residues. Trimming stripped 5 bases from V and 0 bases from J, with 8 bases between. Looked up from germline, CDR1 is SQVTM and CDR2 is ANQGSEA. CDR3: CSVRQHSYEQYF. CDR3 in DNA: TGCAGCGTTCGACAGCACTCCTACGAGCAGTACTTC.

The V gene is TRBV30, the J gene TRBJ1-5; D not certain. The germline gives CDR1 GTSNPN, CDR2 SVGIG (reference sequence). V lost 8 bases to trimming and J lost 5 bases, with 16 bases between them. The CDR3 has 13 residues. CDR3 region: CAARRAVDQPQHF. Here the CDR3 DNA reads TGTGCCGCTAGGCGGGCGGTCGATCAGCCCCAGCATTTT.